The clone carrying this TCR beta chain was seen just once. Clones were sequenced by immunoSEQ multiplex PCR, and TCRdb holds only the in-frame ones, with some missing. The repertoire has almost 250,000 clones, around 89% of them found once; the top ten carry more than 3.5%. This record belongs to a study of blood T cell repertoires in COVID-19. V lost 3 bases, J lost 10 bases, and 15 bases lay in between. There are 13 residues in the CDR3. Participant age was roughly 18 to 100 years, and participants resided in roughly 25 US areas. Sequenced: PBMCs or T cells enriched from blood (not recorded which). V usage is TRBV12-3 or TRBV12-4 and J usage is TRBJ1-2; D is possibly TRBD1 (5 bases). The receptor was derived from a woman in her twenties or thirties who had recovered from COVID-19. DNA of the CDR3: TGTGCCAGCAGTTTCAGTCAGGGTAGGGCCTACACCTTC. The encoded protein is CASSFSQGRAYTF.